A selection of T cell receptor beta chains follows, all from one sample in a study of cytomegalovirus exposure and HLA in healthy donors. Clones were read by immunoSEQ multiplex PCR, and TCRdb kept only the in-frame ones, dropping some. The sample shows under 200,000 clones, 65% to 90% of them seen only once. The sample taken for sequencing was PBMCs. Every receptor here comes from a man aged 45 to 65 in good health and CMV-seropositive. The CDR3 runs from the conserved cysteine through the conserved F or W.

v_gene | CDR3aa
TRBV19 | CASIDLAGTYGYTF
TRBV21-1 | CASSKVGEWGVYGYTF
TRBV11-2 | CASSPIRADTQYF
TRBV6-6 | CASSYQGKMNTEAFF
TRBV2 | CASRGDRVQPQHF
TRBV28 | CASSSKEAWGTGRTPYNSPLHF
TRBV2 | CASRRYGGSQYF
TRBV4-3 | CASSQEDSLNQPQHF
TRBV2 | CASSGDRGPYNEQFF
TRBV27 | CASGSRLAGTYNEQFF
TRBV9 | CASSVGVEGEKLFF
TRBV28 | CASMMTGVDEQFF
TRBV6-1 | CASSAGGAGMNTEAFF
TRBV11-2 | CASSSEGLPGTDTQYF
TRBV5-1 | CASSKTSPGAEAFF
TRBV13 | CASSPGDNQPQHF
TRBV11-3 | CASSLDPSTGELFF
TRBV5-4 | CASSLDPGGDYGYTF
TRBV5-1 | CASSLAQAGDTEAFF
TRBV19 | CASSHGQGNTGELFF
TRBV6-6 | CASSLVGVDTEAFF
TRBV30 | CAWTQSRTNYEQYF
TRBV6-5 | CASSRGTGPTDTQYF
TRBV10-3 | CAISVASTDTQYF